Below are 19 T cell receptor beta chains sequenced from a single sample in a study of cytomegalovirus exposure and HLA in healthy donors. Primers: 60 Vbeta forward and 13 Jbeta reverse. Using immunoSEQ multiplex PCR, the repertoire was profiled, and TCRdb retains in-frame clones only, with some absent. This repertoire includes about 160,000 clones. Input material: PBMCs. The receptor source for this set is an older woman in good health and CMV-seronegative.

CDR3 in DNA: TGTGCCAGCAGTGGACGGGGGGGCCTGTCCGGGGAGCTGTTTTTT. It translates to CASSGRGGLSGELFF. This chain uses TRBV2 with TRBJ2-2; 8 nucleotides agree with TRBD2. CDR3 size: 15 residues. Germline CDR1 reads SNHLY; CDR2 reads FYNNEI. After removal of 4 bases from V and 6 bases from J, the junction contained 7 bases not matched to a gene. The full variable domain, completed using reference TRBV2 and TRBJ2-2, is EPEVTQTPSHQVTQMGQEVILRCVPISNHLYFYWYRQILGQKVEFLVSFYNNEISEKSEIFDDQFSVERPDGSNFTLKIRSTKLEDSAMYFCASSGRGGLSGELFFGEGSRLTVL.

The V gene is TRBV15, the J gene TRBJ2-7, with 8 bases that match TRBD1. CDR1 and CDR2 from the germline V gene are LNHNV and YYDKDF (reference sequence). This CDR3 comprises 14 residues. Losses at the gene ends were 3 bases for V and 2 bases for J; bases not matched to a gene: 3. The CDR3 DNA follows: TGTGCCACCAGCAGGGACAGGGTCCCCTACGAGCAGTACTTC. It is translated as CATSRDRVPYEQYF.

J is TRBJ2-7 and V is TRBV19, with 7 bases fitting TRBD1. V trimming: 3 bases; J trimming: 1 base; junction bases outside the gene matches: 3. This CDR3 has 14 amino acids. CDR1 is LNHDA, CDR2 SQIVND, per germline (reference sequence). The CDR3 protein is CASSMGTASYEQYF. The CDR3 coding sequence is TGTGCCAGTAGTATGGGGACAGCTTCCTACGAGCAGTACTTC.

The gene calls are TRBV7-2 and TRBJ2-3; D may be TRBD2 (6 bases). Germline V gives CDR1 SGHTA, CDR2 FQGNSA. This CDR3 comprises 16 residues. Trimming left V 0 bases short and J 6 bases short, with 16 bases between. CDR3 DNA: TGTGCCAGCAGCTTAGCCATAGCGGAGGGGACCGATACGCAGTATTTT. This translates into CASSLAIAEGTDTQYF.

The CDR3 nucleotides read TGTGCCAGCAGAAGGACAGGGGGCGACGTTGGCTACACCTTC. Translating gives CASRRTGGDVGYTF. The chain recombines TRBV5-4 with TRBJ1-2, with 11 bases identical to TRBD1. CDR3 length: 14 amino acids. CDR1 SGHNT and CDR2 YYREEE come from the germline V gene (reference sequence). J gave up 7 bases and V 5 bases, and 7 bases lay outside the gene matches.

A note on this clone: The sample contains more than one DNA sequence encoding this CDR3. The rearrangement joins TRBV5-1 to TRBJ1-1; 7 bases match TRBD1. Trimming cost V 5 bases and J 4 bases; bases outside gene matches: 5. This CDR3 is built from 13 residues. Germline V CDR1 and CDR2: SGHRS, YFSETQ. CDR3 sequence reads: CASSSQGSTEAFF. CDR3 DNA: TGCGCCAGCAGTTCACAGGGGAGCACTGAAGCTTTCTTT. The full variable domain, in which reference TRBV5-1 and TRBJ1-1 provide the parts outside the CDR3, is KAGVTQTPRYLIKTRGQQVTLSCSPISGHRSVSWYQQTPGQGLQFLFEYFSETQRNKGNFPGRFSGRQFSNSRSEMNVSTLELGDSALYLCASSSQGSTEAFFGQGTRLTVV.

This chain uses TRBV7-9 with TRBJ1-2, with D possibly matching TRBD1 (5 bases). Trimming pared 5 bases from V and 7 bases from J, leaving 17 bases between. Germline V lookup: CDR1 SEHNR, CDR2 FQNEAQ (reference sequence). The CDR3 length is 14 residues. CDR3 nucleotides: TGTGCCAGCAGCCCTCCGGGACCGCGGGGTGGCTACACCTTC. It is translated as CASSPPGPRGGYTF.

The chain uses TRBV18 and TRBJ1-1; the D gene is possibly TRBD1 (6 bases). Germline values: CDR1 KGHSH, CDR2 LQKENI. V lost 2 bases, J lost 1 base, and 11 bases lay in between. The CDR3 sequence is 15 residues long. The CDR3 loop reads CASSPGQTRNTEAFF. The CDR3, as DNA: TGTGCCAGCTCACCAGGACAGACGAGGAACACTGAAGCTTTCTTT.

The gene calls are TRBV18 and TRBJ1-2; 8 bases line up with TRBD1. Trimming removed 6 bases from V and 14 bases from J; junction bases left unmatched: 11. The CDR3 covers 12 residues. Germline CDR1 and CDR2: KGHSH and LQKENI. CDR3 sequence reads: CASSSLQGAATF. For the CDR3, the DNA is TGTGCCAGCTCCTCCCTCCAGGGGGCCGCTACCTTC.

The chain carries TRBV25-1 and TRBJ2-5; weak D call: TRBD1 (6 bases). The assigned J gene may be wrong: the sequence end matches TRBJ2-7 better. The CDR3 length is 15 residues. Germline V gene sequence: CDR1 MGHDK, CDR2 SYGVNS. CDR3 DNA sequence: TGTGCCAGCTCACCCCGGGCCCCAAGGGGGAGCGAGCAGTACTTC. Amino acid sequence: CASSPRAPRGSEQYF.

About this clone itself: The sample holds other DNA sequences that translate to the same CDR3. The chain employs TRBV7-9 and TRBJ1-4, with TRBD1 as a possible D gene (6 bases). The CDR3 length is 11 residues. Germline V gene data show CDR1 as SEHNR and CDR2 as FQNEAQ (reference sequence). V lost 5 bases and J lost 13, with 11 bases in between. The CDR3 is CASSADRPLFF. Here the CDR3 DNA reads TGTGCCAGCAGCGCGGACAGACCACTGTTTTTT.

The chain uses TRBV10-1 and TRBJ2-7, with TRBD1 matching 9 bases. The length of the CDR3 is 15 residues. In germline, CDR1 is WNHNN, CDR2 SYGVQD (reference sequence). The V segment lost 5 bases and the J segment 2 bases; nucleotides outside the gene matches: 7. The CDR3 DNA sequence: TGCGCCAGCAGTCAAGGACAGGGGAAGACCTACGAGCAGTACTTC. It translates to CASSQGQGKTYEQYF.

The chain recombines TRBV20-1 with TRBJ2-1; TRBD2 is a possible D gene (6 bases). The V end lost 3 bases, the J end lost 10 bases, and 7 bases lay between the germline ends. Germline V gene sequence: CDR1 DFQATT, CDR2 SNEGSKA (reference sequence). The CDR3 runs to 10 residues. This chain's CDR3 is CSASGREQFF. The CDR3 DNA is TGCAGTGCTAGCGGGAGAGAGCAGTTCTTC.

The chain couples TRBV19 to TRBJ1-5; maybe TRBD1 (5 bases). Trimming took off 0 bases at V and 15 bases at J, with 18 bases between the two ends. There are 14 residues in the CDR3. Germline V gene lookup returns CDR1 LNHDA and CDR2 SQIVND (reference sequence). The CDR3 DNA is TGTGCCAGTAGTATAGATAGAAGACAGTCCCGGAGGCATTTT. Translated: CASSIDRRQSRRHF.

Here the CDR3 reads CASSYGTGSSYEQYF. In DNA form, the CDR3 reads TGTGCCAGCAGTTATGGGACAGGATCATCCTACGAGCAGTACTTC. J is TRBJ2-5 and V is TRBV6-5, with 8 bases aligning to TRBD1. The J call may be wrong; the DNA end is better matched by TRBJ2-7. Germline V gives CDR1 MNHEY, CDR2 SVGAGI. CDR3 size: 15 residues.

The chain combines TRBV19 with TRBJ2-7; TRBD1 matches at 10 bases. The CDR3 is made up of 13 amino acids. Germline V lookup: CDR1 LNHDA, CDR2 SQIVND (reference sequence). V shed 9 bases and J 2 bases; nucleotides not matched to a gene: 4. The CDR3 sequence: CASTGQGPYEQYF. CDR3 bases: TGTGCCAGCACGGGACAGGGGCCCTACGAGCAGTACTTC. The complete variable domain, with remaining parts taken from reference TRBV19 and TRBJ2-7, reads DGGITQSPKYLFRKEGQNVTLSCEQNLNHDAMYWYRQDPGQGLRLIYYSQIVNDFQKGDIAEGYSVSREKKESFPLTVTSAQKNPTAFYLCASTGQGPYEQYFGPGTRLTVT.

V is TRBV6-5 and J is TRBJ2-5; D uncertain. V was clipped by 3 bases and J by 5 bases, with 4 bases between them. This CDR3 contains 11 residues. CDR1 is MNHEY, CDR2 SVGAGI, per germline. The CDR3 DNA reads TGTGCCAGCAGTTATATGGAGACCCAGTACTTC. This encodes CASSYMETQYF.

As regards this clone: A junction end diverges from the germline sequence, so it may reflect a read error. This chain uses TRBV19 with TRBJ2-7; 10 bases line up with TRBD1. There are 15 residues in the CDR3. Germline values: CDR1 LNHDA, CDR2 SQIVND (reference sequence). CDR3 residues: CASSPKTGGLRAENF. The CDR3, as DNA: TGTGCCAGTAGTCCCAAGACAGGGGGCCTACGAGCAGAAAACTTC.

The rearrangement links TRBV4-1 to TRBJ1-2; 8 nucleotides line up with TRBD1. The CDR3 covers 20 residues. Germline CDR1 is MGHRA and CDR2 is YSYEKL. Trimming removed 0 bases from V and 4 bases from J; junction bases left unmatched: 19. The CDR3 region is CASSQDRSWGTGLLTYGYTF. DNA for the CDR3: TGCGCCAGCAGCCAAGATCGGTCCTGGGGGACAGGCCTACTTACCTATGGCTACACCTTC.